This TCR beta chain was found in a study of blood T cell repertoires in COVID-19. Across the study: The United States, Italy and Spain provided the acute and convalescent COVID-19 samples. T cells, B-cell-depleted T cells, or PBMCs supplied cDNA or gDNA.

After removal of 2 bases from V and 6 bases from J, the junction contained 3 bases not matched to a gene. This CDR3 has 14 residues. CDR1 and CDR2 from the germline V gene are SGHTA and FQGTGA. Authors' analysis steps: Nucleated cell counts were estimated from reference gene primer amplification. Libraries were prepared by immunoSEQ multiplex PCR; TCRdb keeps only in-frame clonotypes and omits some of them. The V and J calls and clone size come from that table; D and trimming were worked out from the DNA. Of 130,000 to 150,000 clones in the sample, approximately 80% were seen once. Input material: peripheral blood. This chain uses TRBV7-3 with TRBJ2-3; 9 nucleotides align to TRBD2. The receptor comes from a human donor in a cohort sampled during active COVID-19. The CDR3 reads CASSLAGGDDTQYF. The CDR3 nucleotides read TGTGCCAGCAGCTTAGCGGGAGGGGACGATACGCAGTATTTT.